Shown below are 30 T cell receptor beta chains from a single sample sequenced in a study of T cell responses to AZD1222 COVID-19 vaccine. The repertoire was sequenced with immunoSEQ multiplex PCR; TCRdb's copy has only in-frame clones and lacks some. The sample lists some 110,000 clones; around 85% were seen once. The sample was peripheral blood, taken 28 days after the second AZD1222 dose. These TCRs come from an adult who received the AZD1222 COVID-19 vaccine.

The chain couples TRBV20-1 to TRBJ2-7, with D uncertain. CDR1 is DFQATT, CDR2 SNEGSKA, per germline (reference sequence). The ends were cut back, 2 bases at V and 2 bases at J, with 4 bases in the middle. The CDR3 sequence is 11 residues long. The CDR3 region is CSARHTYEQYF. In DNA form, the CDR3 reads TGCAGTGCTAGACACACCTACGAGCAGTACTTC.

The chain employs TRBV6-5 and TRBJ2-2; D is uncertain. CDR3 length: 14 amino acids. The V end lost 10 bases, the J end lost 1 base, and 13 bases lay between the germline ends. Germline V gives CDR1 MNHEY, CDR2 SVGAGI. As DNA, the CDR3 is TGTGCCATGCGACGGGCCCTGAACACCGGGGAGCTGTTTTTT. It encodes CAMRRALNTGELFF.

The chain's CDR3 is CASSPGQGAPEAFF. The CDR3 DNA reads as TGTGCCAGCAGTCCCGGACAGGGGGCCCCTGAAGCTTTCTTT. The rearrangement links TRBV28 to TRBJ1-1; 11 bases are shared with TRBD1. J gave up 6 bases and V 5 bases, and 5 bases lay outside the gene matches. Germline CDR1 and CDR2: MDHEN and SYDVKM. The CDR3 spans 14 residues.

The chain uses TRBV5-1 and TRBJ1-5, with a possible D match to TRBD1 (5 bases). The germline V gene has CDR1 SGHRS and CDR2 YFSETQ. Trimming cost V 0 bases and J 3 bases, with 10 bases left between them. The CDR3 length is 15 residues. CDR3 protein: CASSLVPGNNQPQHF. Here the CDR3 DNA reads TGCGCCAGCAGCTTGGTCCCAGGGAACAATCAGCCCCAGCATTTT.

V and J are TRBV2 and TRBJ2-7, with TRBD2 matching 12 bases. CDR1 and CDR2 (germline): SNHLY, FYNNEI. This CDR3 contains 17 residues. V dropped 3 bases and J dropped 4; count of bases not matched to a gene: 10. As DNA, the CDR3 is TGTGCCAGCAGTGATCCTAGCGGGGGGGCCTCCCCGTACGAGCAGTACTTC. Its protein product is CASSDPSGGASPYEQYF.

The rearrangement links TRBV28 to TRBJ2-7; possibly TRBD2 for D (5 bases). This CDR3 region has 15 residues. Per the germline V gene, CDR1 is MDHEN and CDR2 is SYDVKM. Trimming pared 2 bases from V and 6 bases from J, leaving 17 bases between. CDR3 sequence reads: CASSLGPRGTVEQYF. The CDR3 nucleotides read TGTGCCAGCAGTTTAGGTCCACGGGGTACGGTCGAGCAGTACTTC.

This clone came up a few times. V is TRBV19 and J is TRBJ1-2; D remains unclear. V shed 7 bases and J shed 4 bases, with 22 bases lying between them. Germline V CDR1 and CDR2: LNHDA, SQIVND (reference sequence). The CDR3 is made up of 16 amino acids. CDR3 coding DNA: TGTGCCAGTAATGGCGCGACTCTAGGCTCCCCCTATGGCTACACCTTC. Translation gives CASNGATLGSPYGYTF.

This chain links TRBV2 with TRBJ2-3; D ambiguous. This CDR3 is 12 amino acids long. Trimming removed 5 bases at V and 3 bases at J, with 6 bases between. The V gene's germline CDR1 is SNHLY and CDR2 FYNNEI. This chain's CDR3 is CASSYWTDTQYF. The CDR3 DNA follows: TGTGCCAGCAGTTACTGGACAGATACGCAGTATTTT.

The CDR3 reads CASSVGYSSDTQYF. The CDR3 DNA reads as TGTGCCAGCAGCGTAGGTTATAGCTCAGATACGCAGTATTTT. This chain uses TRBV9 with TRBJ2-3; no firm D call. Looked up from germline, CDR1 is SGDLS and CDR2 is YYNGEE. The CDR3 runs to 14 residues. Trimming removed 0 bases from V and 4 bases from J, with 9 bases in between.

This chain connects TRBV2 to TRBJ1-5, with TRBD1 matching over 8 bases. The germline gives CDR1 SNHLY, CDR2 FYNNEI. The CDR3 extends over 19 amino acids. Trimming at V came to 6 bases and at J to 2 bases, leaving 18 bases not matched to a gene. CDR3 coding DNA: TGTGCCAGCAGACCAGAAGGACAGGGTGGAGGTTGGCGCAATCAGCCCCAGCATTTT. Translated, it gives CASRPEGQGGGWRNQPQHF.

V is TRBV18 and J is TRBJ2-7; TRBD2 matches 13 bases. This CDR3 is 15 amino acids long. J lost 6 bases, V lost 3 bases, and 5 bases had no gene match. Per germline, CDR1 KGHSH and CDR2 LQKENI. CDR3 bases: TGTGCCAGCTCACCGCGGACTAGCGGGGGTAGCGAGCAGTACTTC. Translating it yields CASSPRTSGGSEQYF.

V usage is TRBV16 and J usage is TRBJ2-2; perhaps D is TRBD1 or TRBD2 (5 bases each). Germline V gives CDR1 KGHSY, CDR2 FQNENV. Trimming took 0 bases from V and 1 from J, leaving 15 bases between them. This CDR3 has 18 amino acids. CDR3 sequence: CASSQSPGTVMNTGELFF. The CDR3 bases are TGTGCCAGCAGCCAATCCCCCGGGACGGTCATGAACACCGGGGAGCTGTTTTTT.

The chain has TRBV6-5 and TRBJ1-6; D call uncertain. V lost 4 bases and J lost 7, with 14 bases in between. Germline CDR1 MNHEY, CDR2 SVGAGI. The CDR3 length is 15 residues. CDR3 amino acids: CASSWGDGRNSPLHF. The CDR3 DNA reads as TGTGCCAGCAGTTGGGGTGACGGAAGGAATTCACCCCTCCACTTT.

V and J are TRBV19 and TRBJ1-1, with no clear D. CDR3 length: 14 residues. Looked up from germline, CDR1 is LNHDA and CDR2 is SQIVND (reference sequence). V lost 3 bases to trimming and J lost 11 bases, with 19 bases between them. DNA for the CDR3: TGTGCCAGTAGTATGTCATGGGAAGGAGGGTCTGCTTTCTTT. Translated, it gives CASSMSWEGGSAFF.

V and J are TRBV7-2 and TRBJ2-7, with 7 bases lining up with TRBD1. The CDR3 contains 15 residues. Germline V gene data show CDR1 as SGHTA and CDR2 as FQGNSA. The J segment lost 2 bases and the V segment lost 4 bases, leaving 8 bases of the junction unmatched. The chain's CDR3 is CASSSRTGDAYEQYF. The CDR3 DNA reads TGTGCCAGCAGCTCTAGAACAGGGGACGCCTACGAGCAGTACTTC.

The chain uses TRBV5-4 and TRBJ2-2; D is uncertain. The V gene's germline CDR1 is SGHNT and CDR2 YYREEE (reference sequence). The CDR3 extends over 17 amino acids. Trimming pared 5 bases from V and 5 bases from J, leaving 22 bases between. CDR3 nucleotide sequence: TGTGCCAGCAGTTCCCCGCCTCGGGTTACGAGGACCGGGGAGCTGTTTTTT. Its translation: CASSSPPRVTRTGELFF. Based on the CDR3 plus reference TRBV5-4 and TRBJ2-2, the full variable domain is ETGVTQSPTHLIKTRGQQVTLRCSSQSGHNTVSWYQQALGQGPQFIFQYYREEENGRGNFPPRFSGLQFPNYSSELNVNALELDDSALYLCASSSPPRVTRTGELFFGEGSRLTVL.

The CDR3 region is CASSQGTVNQPQHF. Written as DNA, the CDR3 is TGCGCCAGCAGCCAAGGGACAGTAAATCAGCCCCAGCATTTT. V is TRBV4-1 and J is TRBJ1-5, with D perhaps TRBD1 (6 bases). From germline, CDR1 is MGHRA and CDR2 YSYEKL. The CDR3 is 14 residues long. Trimming removed 1 base at V and 4 bases at J, with 8 bases between.

The chain is built from TRBV5-1 and TRBJ2-5, with 7 nucleotides matching TRBD1. The CDR3 totals 14 residues. V gave up 2 bases and J gave up 5 bases; unmatched junction bases: 6. The germline CDR1 and CDR2 sequences are SGHRS and YFSETQ. The CDR3 sequence is CASSFDRADETQYF. The CDR3 region has the DNA TGCGCCAGCAGCTTTGACAGGGCGGACGAGACCCAGTACTTC.

This clone appeared a few times. The gene calls are TRBV25-1 and TRBJ2-1, with D tentatively TRBD2 (5 bases). Germline V gives CDR1 MGHDK, CDR2 SYGVNS. V lost 5 bases, J lost 9 bases, and 8 bases lay in between. The CDR3 loop spans 11 amino acids. The CDR3 spells CASSRGREQFF. CDR3 sequence (DNA): TGTGCCAGCAGTCGGGGTCGTGAGCAGTTCTTC. The full variable domain, its missing parts supplied by reference TRBV25-1 and TRBJ2-1, is EADIYQTPRYLVIGTGKKITLECSQTMGHDKMYWYQQDPGMELHLIHYSYGVNSTEKGDLSSESTVSRIRTEHFPLTLESARPSHTSQYLCASSRGREQFFGPGTRLTVL.

The CDR3 here is CASSQRTVVGNEQFF. The CDR3 region has the DNA TGTGCCAGCAGCCAACGGACTGTCGTGGGCAATGAGCAGTTCTTC. The genes are TRBV3-1 (or the pseudogene TRBV3-2) and TRBJ2-1; weak D call: TRBD2 (5 bases). The CDR3 is 15 residues long. Germline CDR1 is LGHDT and CDR2 is YNNKEL (reference sequence). V was shortened by 2 bases and J by 6 bases, with 14 bases between the two germline ends.

The chain employs TRBV28 and TRBJ1-4, with a possible D match to TRBD1 (6 bases). CDR1 and CDR2 from the germline V gene are MDHEN and SYDVKM. CDR3 length: 15 residues. Trimming removed 6 bases from V and 8 bases from J, with 19 bases in between. The CDR3 is CASRPETGSYEKLFF. CDR3 sequence (DNA): TGTGCCAGCAGGCCAGAGACAGGATCGTACGAAAAACTGTTTTTT.

The chain uses TRBV12-3 or TRBV12-4 and TRBJ1-4; D perhaps matches TRBD1 (5 bases). V gave up 8 bases and J gave up 7 bases, with 14 bases separating them. The length of the CDR3 is 13 residues. The CDR3 DNA is TGTGCCAGCCAAGGGACCGCGGGTGAAAAACTGTTTTTT. Its protein product is CASQGTAGEKLFF.

V and J are TRBV7-3 and TRBJ2-7; TRBD1 agrees at 10 bases. V shed 6 bases, J shed 1 base, and the junction held 6 bases outside the gene matches. CDR1 and CDR2 from the germline V gene are SGHTA and FQGTGA. The CDR3 runs to 15 residues. This chain's CDR3 is CASRQPGQGSYEQYF. The CDR3, as DNA: TGTGCCAGCAGGCAACCGGGACAGGGGTCCTACGAGCAGTACTTC.

The rearrangement joins TRBV9 to TRBJ2-7; 11 bases line up with TRBD2. The CDR3 is 16 residues long. Germline lookup yields CDR1 SGDLS and CDR2 YYNGEE. The V gene end was trimmed by 4 bases and the J gene end by 4 bases; junction bases not matched to a gene: 10. The CDR3 bases are TGTGCCAGCAGCACTCACGGGGGGACTAGCGGTTACGAGCAGTACTTC. This translates into CASSTHGGTSGYEQYF.

This chain links TRBV19 with TRBJ2-5; D unresolved. V gave up 5 bases and J gave up 2 bases, with 18 bases separating them. The CDR3 runs to 16 residues. CDR1 is LNHDA, CDR2 SQIVND, per germline (reference sequence). The CDR3 protein is CASSLLAQARQETQYF. The CDR3 DNA is TGTGCCAGTAGTTTACTGGCTCAGGCCAGACAAGAGACCCAGTACTTC. The full variable domain, its missing parts supplied by reference TRBV19 and TRBJ2-5, is DGGITQSPKYLFRKEGQNVTLSCEQNLNHDAMYWYRQDPGQGLRLIYYSQIVNDFQKGDIAEGYSVSREKKESFPLTVTSAQKNPTAFYLCASSLLAQARQETQYFGPGTRLLVL.

This clone has just one count. The chain links TRBV11-3 to TRBJ2-7, with a weak D call TRBD2 (6 bases). CDR3 size: 14 residues. Deletions cut 5 bases from V and 2 bases from J, with 13 bases between. Germline lookup yields CDR1 SGHNT and CDR2 YENEEA. The CDR3 nucleotides read TGTGCCAGCAGCCCAGTTGCGGGGACCTACGAGCAGTACTTC. Translating gives CASSPVAGTYEQYF.

The J gene is TRBJ1-5, the V gene TRBV5-1, with 7 bases aligning to TRBD1. The CDR3 totals 15 residues. Per germline, CDR1 SGHRS and CDR2 YFSETQ. J was trimmed by 2 bases and V by 4 bases; bases with no gene match: 6. As DNA, the CDR3 is TGCGCCAGCAGCCCCGGACAGGAGGGCAATCAGCCCCAGCATTTT. It encodes CASSPGQEGNQPQHF.

The chain combines TRBV6-2 or TRBV6-3 with TRBJ2-3; 9 bases fit TRBD1. Germline values: CDR1 MNHEY, CDR2 SVGEGT. V lost 4 bases to trimming and J lost 1 base; unmatched junction nucleotides: 12. The CDR3 loop spans 18 amino acids. The CDR3 is CASSLGQGWEPGTDTQYF. The CDR3, as DNA: TGTGCCAGCAGTTTGGGACAGGGATGGGAACCTGGCACAGATACGCAGTATTTT.

This chain joins TRBV6-5 and TRBJ1-2; D is unresolved. Between the trimmed V and J ends, which lost 4 bases and 8 bases, there was a span of 20 bases. The CDR3 extends over 15 amino acids. The V gene's germline CDR1 is MNHEY and CDR2 SVGAGI. In DNA, the CDR3 is TGTGCCAGCAGTTCGCCGGGCTCAGCCGTAGGGGGCTACACCTTC. Its protein product is CASSSPGSAVGGYTF.

The V and J genes are TRBV6-1 and TRBJ2-7, with D unclear. The length of the CDR3 is 11 residues. V lost 1 base and J 9 bases, leaving 7 bases between the germline ends. The germline V gene has CDR1 MNHNS and CDR2 SASEGT. The CDR3 sequence: CASSEEAGQYF. The CDR3 region has the DNA TGTGCCAGCAGTGAAGAGGCAGGGCAGTACTTC.